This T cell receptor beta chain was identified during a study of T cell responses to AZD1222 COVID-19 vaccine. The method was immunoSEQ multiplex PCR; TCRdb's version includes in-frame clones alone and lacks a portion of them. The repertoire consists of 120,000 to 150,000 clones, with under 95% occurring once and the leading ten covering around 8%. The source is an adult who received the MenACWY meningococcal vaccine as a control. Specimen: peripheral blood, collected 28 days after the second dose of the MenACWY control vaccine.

The CDR3 nucleotides are TGTGCCAGCAGTTTAGGGACAAGAGATAATTCACCCCTCCACTTT. This gives the protein CASSLGTRDNSPLHF. The chain joins TRBV28 to TRBJ1-6, with D perhaps TRBD1 (6 bases). There are 15 residues in the CDR3. Trimming removed 2 bases from V and 5 bases from J, with 10 bases in between. From germline, CDR1 is MDHEN and CDR2 SYDVKM.